The 27 T cell receptor beta chains below come from one sample, sequenced in a study of tumor and adjacent non-tumor tissue in lung cancer. TCRbeta libraries were built with three rounds of nested PCR, modified from ARM-PCR. TCRdb fed the multiplex PCR reads into MiXCR, producing one record per CDR3 protein. The table has approximately 120,000 distinct CDR3 sequences, 75% seen once; the top ten hold 37%. No cell sorting was done before RNA was extracted from the tissue. The sequenced material came from lung tumor tissue. The source of these receptors is a woman aged 60-75 years with non-small cell lung cancer.

A note on this clonotype: It may be a read error: a sequence one base away is much more abundant. The CDR3 DNA sequence: TGTGCCAGCAGCCGCCGCGAGGGACACACCGGGGAGCTGTTTTTT. Translation gives CASSRREGHTGELFF. This chain joins TRBV11-2 and TRBJ2-2; D possibly uses TRBD1 or TRBD2 (5 bases each). The V gene lost 5 bases and the J gene lost 3 bases, with 13 bases spanning the gap. The germline V gene has CDR1 SGHAT and CDR2 FQNNGV. The CDR3 is 15 residues long.

This sequence joins TRBV20-1 and TRBJ1-2, with TRBD1 matching over 9 bases. The CDR3 sequence is 13 residues long. Germline V gives CDR1 DFQATT, CDR2 SNEGSKA (reference sequence). J lost 4 bases, V lost 5 bases, and 5 bases had no gene match. CDR3: CSAETGGIYGYTF. The CDR3 DNA reads TGCAGTGCTGAGACAGGGGGAATCTATGGCTACACCTTC.

For this clonotype: A clone one base away is much larger, so this may be a read error. The V and J genes are TRBV10-3 and TRBJ2-2, with D possibly being TRBD1 (5 bases). Germline loops: CDR1 ENHRY, CDR2 SYGVKD. Trimming removed 0 bases from V and 0 bases from J, with 8 bases in between. There are 16 residues in the CDR3. CDR3 amino acids: CAISESVTANTGELFF. CDR3 sequence (DNA): TGTGCCATCAGTGAGTCCGTGACAGCGAACACCGGGGAGCTGTTTTTT.

Of note for this clonotype: A read error may produce the germline difference seen at one junction end. V is TRBV7-2 and J is TRBJ2-1, with TRBD2 identical over 9 bases. CDR3 length: 16 residues. The V gene's germline CDR1 is SGHTA and CDR2 FQGNSA. CDR3 coding DNA: TGTGCCAGCATCTTAGCTCGGCTAGCGGGAAACTATGAGCAGTTCTTC. Protein product: CASILARLAGNYEQFF.

V usage is TRBV5-1 and J usage is TRBJ2-5; D is undetermined. Trimming shortened V by 5 bases and J by 1 base, and 15 bases separated the two germline ends. The CDR3 loop spans 15 amino acids. Germline V gene sequence: CDR1 SGHRS, CDR2 YFSETQ. CDR3 loop: CASSSSNGTQETQYF. For the CDR3, the DNA is TGCGCCAGCAGTTCCTCTAATGGTACCCAAGAGACCCAGTACTTC.

On this clonotype: A junction end diverges from the germline sequence, so it may reflect a read error. CDR3: CARSTGQIVAEAFF. Written as DNA, the CDR3 is TGTGCCAGGAGTACGGGACAGATTGTCGCTGAAGCTTTCTTT. The rearrangement joins TRBV30 to TRBJ1-1; 7 bases fit TRBD1. The germline V gene encodes CDR1 GTSNPN and CDR2 SVGIG (reference sequence). This CDR3 comprises 14 residues.

Of note for this clonotype: Sequence at one end of the junction differs from germline and may be a read error. The chain links TRBV20-1 to TRBJ1-2; no firm D call. CDR1 and CDR2 from the germline V gene are DFQATT and SNEGSKA (reference sequence). This CDR3 has 13 residues. CDR3 residues: CSTRGQEVYGYTF. CDR3 in DNA: TGCAGTACTAGAGGGCAGGAGGTCTATGGCTATACCTTC.

As regards this clonotype: A much larger clone sits a single nucleotide away, making a read error possible. The V and J genes are TRBV4-3 and TRBJ1-1; D unresolved. The CDR3 runs to 15 residues. The V gene's germline CDR1 is LGHNA and CDR2 YSLEER. The CDR3 protein is CAISQEWGVQAEAFF. CDR3 bases: TGCGCCATCAGCCAAGAGTGGGGTGTTCAAGCTGAAGCTTTCTTT.

The J gene is TRBJ1-2, the V gene TRBV7-9; tentative D call: TRBD1 (5 bases). Germline CDR1 and CDR2: SEHNR and FQNEAQ (reference sequence). V lost 1 base, J lost 5 bases, and 17 bases lay in between. The CDR3 loop spans 16 amino acids. CDR3 bases: TGTGCCAGCAGCTTAGGGGGGAGGGGAGAAATATATGGCTACACCTTC. It codes for CASSLGGRGEIYGYTF.

The genes are TRBV6-2 or TRBV6-3 and TRBJ2-3; D may be TRBD2 (6 bases). V was shortened by 2 bases and J by 6 bases, with 18 bases between the two germline ends. This CDR3 contains 16 residues. The V gene's germline CDR1 is MNHEY and CDR2 SVGEGT. DNA for the CDR3: TGTGCCAGCAGTTACGCTAGCGACCTAGGGGATGATACGCAGTATTTT. It codes for CASSYASDLGDDTQYF.

About this clonotype itself: Relative to the germline gene, one junction end is altered; a read error may explain this. The rearrangement joins TRBV20-1 to TRBJ2-2; TRBD2 matches at 12 bases. The CDR3 is 18 amino acids. Germline CDR1 is DFQATT and CDR2 is SNEGSKA (reference sequence). The CDR3 DNA reads TGCAGTGCTAGAGTCGCTAGCGGGGGGGTCGCGGGCACCGGGGGGCTGTTTTTT. It encodes CSARVASGGVAGTGGLFF.

Concerning this clonotype itself: Relative to the germline gene, one junction end is altered; a read error may explain this. The V call is TRBV20-1, the J call TRBJ2-3; 14 bases align to TRBD2. The CDR3 length is 18 residues. Germline lookup yields CDR1 DFQATT and CDR2 SNEGSKA (reference sequence). This CDR3 reads CIARDPGLAGGYTDTQYF. The CDR3, as DNA: TGTATTGCTAGAGACCCCGGACTAGCGGGGGGATACACAGATACGCAGTATTTT.

About this clonotype itself: One base away lies a much larger clone, so this may be a sequencing read error. Lacking the conserved final phenylalanine or tryptophan, this CDR3 likely reflects a read error. This sequence joins TRBV6-1 and TRBJ2-5, with 10 positions matching TRBD1. CDR1 is MNHNS and CDR2 is SASEGT in the germline V gene. With 2 bases clipped from V and 4 bases from J, the junction kept 1 base outside the gene matches. The CDR3 runs 14 residues. The CDR3 here is CASSEWTGGETQYS. The CDR3 DNA reads as TGTGCCAGCAGTGAATGGACAGGGGGAGAGACCCAGTACTCC.

Worth noting for this clonotype: One end of the junction does not line up with germline, which may come from a read error. This rearrangement joins TRBV11-2 to TRBJ2-5, with TRBD2 matching 10 bases. Germline CDR1 reads SGHAT; CDR2 reads FQNNGV. The CDR3 extends over 15 amino acids. CDR3: CASRTRVAGGETEYF. The CDR3 DNA is TGTGCCAGCCGGACCAGGGTAGCGGGAGGCGAGACCGAGTACTTC.

As concerns this clonotype: The germline gene is not matched at one end of the junction; a read error may be the cause. The chain couples TRBV6-2 or TRBV6-3 to TRBJ1-1; 8 nucleotides line up with TRBD1. The CDR3 sequence is 13 residues long. Germline V gene data show CDR1 as MNHEY and CDR2 as SVGEGT. The CDR3 DNA follows: TGTGCCGGCAGTTACAGGGGGTCAACTGAAGCTTTCTTT. Encoded protein: CAGSYRGSTEAFF.

As concerns this clonotype: Without the conserved terminal phenylalanine or tryptophan, this CDR3 likely stems from a read error. The chain carries TRBV11-2 and TRBJ2-5, with 11 bases matching TRBD2. Losses at the gene ends were 5 bases for V and 2 bases for J; bases not matched to a gene: 13. Per germline, CDR1 SGHAT and CDR2 FQNNGV. The CDR3 loop spans 18 amino acids. The CDR3 coding sequence is TGTGCCAGCAGCCCCGGTTGTGCTAGCGGGAGGACTCAAGAGACCCAGTACTTA. It encodes CASSPGCASGRTQETQYL.

Comments on this clonotype: It is unclear where the CDR3 begins or ends on the DNA, so no DNA is shown, and the CDR3 is as TCRdb lists it. V usage is TRBV20-1 and J usage is TRBJ1-4. Including both end residues, the CDR3 is 19 amino acids long. The germline gives CDR1 DFQATT, CDR2 SNEGSKA (reference sequence). This chain's CDR3 is CSARFGESGGAQLMKNCFF.

Worth noting for this clonotype: At one boundary the junction diverges from the germline segment, which might be a read error. The V and J genes are TRBV20-1 and TRBJ2-1; 9 bases line up with TRBD1. The germline V gene has CDR1 DFQATT and CDR2 SNEGSKA (reference sequence). This CDR3 contains 16 residues. The CDR3, as DNA: TGCGGTGCTAGAGACGGACAGGGGAAAATTTACAATGAGCACTTCTTC. Its translation is CGARDGQGKIYNEHFF.

The V call is TRBV20-1, the J call TRBJ2-1, with 13 nucleotides matching TRBD2. V lost 1 base and J lost 0; bases outside the gene matches: 9. Germline loops: CDR1 DFQATT, CDR2 SNEGSKA (reference sequence). This CDR3 contains 19 residues. CDR3 DNA sequence: TGCAGTGCTAGAGCGGAATGGACTAGCGGGAGAAACTCCTACAATGAGCAGTTCTTC. It specifies CSARAEWTSGRNSYNEQFF.

A note on this clonotype: Sequence at one end of the junction differs from germline and may be a read error. The V and J genes are TRBV20-1 and TRBJ2-3, with a possible D match to TRBD1 (5 bases). Germline CDR1 is DFQATT and CDR2 is SNEGSKA (reference sequence). This CDR3 spans 14 amino acids. The CDR3 DNA reads as TGCAGTGCTCTCGAGACAGTTAGCACGGATACGGAGTATTTT. This translates into CSALETVSTDTEYF.

With regard to this clonotype: Compared with germline, one end of the junction differs, possibly owing to a read error. The chain combines TRBV5-4 with TRBJ1-6; D is possibly TRBD1 (5 bases). The CDR3 length is 15 residues. CDR1 SGHNT and CDR2 YYREEE come from the germline V gene (reference sequence). The CDR3 DNA is TGTACCAGCAGCTTGGATGACAGATATTATTCACCCCTCCACTTT. This sequence encodes CTSSLDDRYYSPLHF.

Details on this clonotype: A read error is possible here, since a much larger clone lies one base away. Because it lacks the conserved phenylalanine or tryptophan at the end, this CDR3 is likely a read error. The V call is TRBV6-5, the J call TRBJ1-3; D is ambiguous. The CDR3 loop spans 16 amino acids. Deletions cut 0 bases from V and 4 bases from J, with 13 bases between. CDR1 is MNHEY, CDR2 SVGAGI, per germline. Here the CDR3 reads CASSYSRAQKGNTIYL. In DNA form, the CDR3 reads TGTGCCAGCAGTTACTCGAGGGCGCAGAAGGGAAACACCATATATTTA.

This clonotype was observed at least ten times. The V gene is TRBV20-1, the J gene TRBJ2-1; 8 bases are shared with TRBD2. Trimming took 6 bases from V and 8 from J; bases not matched to a gene: 15. The CDR3 is 15 amino acids. Germline V gene data show CDR1 as DFQATT and CDR2 as SNEGSKA (reference sequence). In DNA form, the CDR3 reads TGCAGTGCCAAGCCAGGGACTAGGCCCTTCGATGAGCAGTTCTTC. Its protein is CSAKPGTRPFDEQFF.

This chain uses TRBV12-3 or TRBV12-4 with TRBJ2-1; D is uncertain. There are 14 residues in the CDR3. Trimming pared 7 bases from V and 5 bases from J, leaving 15 bases between. The CDR3 protein is CASTPSRCDNEQFF. The CDR3 DNA sequence: TGTGCCAGCACCCCTTCTCGGTGTGACAATGAGCAGTTCTTC.

The V gene is TRBV5-1, the J gene TRBJ2-1; 9 positions agree with TRBD1. CDR1 SGHRS and CDR2 YFSETQ come from the germline V gene. V was pared by 4 bases and J by 6 bases, with 5 bases of the junction left unmatched. The CDR3 spans 14 residues. CDR3 bases: TGCGCCAGCAGCCACCCGGACAGGGGCAATGAGCAGTTCTTC. Its translation: CASSHPDRGNEQFF.

DNA of the CDR3: TGTGCCAGCAGTTTAATAGTCCGAGGAAACACCATATATTTT. As protein: CASSLIVRGNTIYF. The V call is TRBV6-5, the J call TRBJ1-3; no definite D call. The V end lost 4 bases, the J end lost 4 bases, and 11 bases lay between the germline ends. The CDR3 is 14 residues long. Germline-derived CDR1 and CDR2 are MNHEY and SVGAGI.

Worth noting for this clonotype: The junction departs from the called germline gene at one end, perhaps through a read error. As DNA, the CDR3 is TGCAGTGCTATTGACGACGTTCTGGGTACAGTTACGCAGTATTTT. The encoded protein is CSAIDDVLGTVTQYF. The V call is TRBV20-1, the J call TRBJ2-3; no clear D. This CDR3 has 15 amino acids. Per germline, CDR1 DFQATT and CDR2 SNEGSKA (reference sequence).